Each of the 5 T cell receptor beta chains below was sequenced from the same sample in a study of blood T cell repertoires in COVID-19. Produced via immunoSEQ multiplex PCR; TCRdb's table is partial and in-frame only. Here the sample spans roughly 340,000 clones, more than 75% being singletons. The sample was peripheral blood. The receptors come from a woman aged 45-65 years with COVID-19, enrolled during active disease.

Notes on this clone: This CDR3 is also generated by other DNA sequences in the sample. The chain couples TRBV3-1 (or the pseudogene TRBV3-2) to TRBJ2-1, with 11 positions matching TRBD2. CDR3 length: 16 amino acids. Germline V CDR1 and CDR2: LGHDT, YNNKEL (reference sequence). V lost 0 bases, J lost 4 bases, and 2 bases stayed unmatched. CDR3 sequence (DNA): TGTGCCAGCAGCCAAGATAGACTAGCGGGATACAATGAGCAGTTCTTC. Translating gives CASSQDRLAGYNEQFF.

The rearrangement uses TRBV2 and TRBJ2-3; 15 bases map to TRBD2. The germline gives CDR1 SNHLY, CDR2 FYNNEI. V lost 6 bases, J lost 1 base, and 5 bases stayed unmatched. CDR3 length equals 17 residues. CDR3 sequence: CASSGLAGGFGTDTQYF. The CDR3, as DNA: TGTGCCAGCAGCGGACTAGCGGGAGGGTTTGGCACAGATACGCAGTATTTT.

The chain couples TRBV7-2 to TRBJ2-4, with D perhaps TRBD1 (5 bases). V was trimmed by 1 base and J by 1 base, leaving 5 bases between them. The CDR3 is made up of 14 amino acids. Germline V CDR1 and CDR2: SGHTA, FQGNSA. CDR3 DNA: TGTGCCAGCAGCTTAGAGGGGGCCAAAAACATTCAGTACTTC. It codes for CASSLEGAKNIQYF. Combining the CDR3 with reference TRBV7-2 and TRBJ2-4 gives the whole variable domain GAGVSQSPSNKVTEKGKDVELRCDPISGHTALYWYRQSLGQGLEFLIYFQGNSAPDKSGLPSDRFSAERTGGSVSTLTIQRTQQEDSAVYLCASSLEGAKNIQYFGAGTRLSVL.

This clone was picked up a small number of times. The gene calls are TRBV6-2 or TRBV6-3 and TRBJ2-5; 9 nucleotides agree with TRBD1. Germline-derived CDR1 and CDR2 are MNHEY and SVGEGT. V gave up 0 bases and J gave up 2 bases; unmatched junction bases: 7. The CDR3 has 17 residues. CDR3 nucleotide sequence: TGTGCCAGCAGTTACTCGGAAACGGGACAGGGACAAGAGACCCAGTACTTC. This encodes CASSYSETGQGQETQYF.

The CDR3 nucleotides read TGTGCCAGCAGTCGGACTAGCGGGAGGGTCAATGAGCAGTTCTTC. Amino acids: CASSRTSGRVNEQFF. The rearrangement joins TRBV27 to TRBJ2-1; 15 bases fit TRBD2. Germline V CDR1 and CDR2: MNHEY, SMNVEV (reference sequence). The V gene end was trimmed by 5 bases and the J gene end by 6 bases; junction bases not matched to a gene: 2. The CDR3 consists of 15 residues.